This entry lists 30 T cell receptor beta chains sequenced from one sample in a study of T cell responses to AZD1222 COVID-19 vaccine. The assay was immunoSEQ multiplex PCR, and TCRdb's table has in-frame clones only and misses some. The sample has 120,000 or so clones, approximately 89% seen once; the top ten hold about 10%. The source was peripheral blood, collected on day 0 of AZD1222 vaccination. These receptors were taken from an adult in good health.

This chain links TRBV7-2 with TRBJ2-7; TRBD1 agrees at 8 bases. The CDR3 extends over 15 amino acids. Germline values: CDR1 SGHTA, CDR2 FQGNSA. V was clipped by 1 base and J by 3 bases; unmatched bases: 5. The CDR3 region has the DNA TGTGCCAGCAGCTTAGTTTTGGGACAGGACTACGAGCAGTACTTC. It codes for CASSLVLGQDYEQYF.

The chain uses TRBV19 and TRBJ1-3; D call uncertain. Germline V gene sequence: CDR1 LNHDA, CDR2 SQIVND (reference sequence). This CDR3 is 15 amino acids long. Trimming cost V 11 bases and J 6 bases, with 23 bases left between them. The CDR3 sequence: CAGRTKGYGENTIYF. The CDR3 region has the DNA TGTGCCGGCCGGACGAAAGGGTACGGGGAAAACACCATATATTTT.

This clone was detected once. The rearrangement joins TRBV2 to TRBJ1-5, with D possibly matching TRBD1 (6 bases). This CDR3 region has 17 residues. The germline V and J ends were trimmed by 0 bases and 0 bases, with 12 bases remaining between them. Germline loops: CDR1 SNHLY, CDR2 FYNNEI. The CDR3 DNA follows: TGTGCCAGCAGTGAAGCGCTAGTGGGGGCTAGCAATCAGCCCCAGCATTTT. Residues: CASSEALVGASNQPQHF.

V usage is TRBV24-1 and J usage is TRBJ2-2; D might be TRBD2 (5 bases). Trimming removed 5 bases from V and 0 bases from J, with 12 bases in between. The CDR3 consists of 16 residues. Germline V gene data show CDR1 as KGHDR and CDR2 as SFDVKD. CDR3 DNA sequence: TGTGCCACCAGTGGTACCCGGGAAGCGAACACCGGGGAGCTGTTTTTT. Translation: CATSGTREANTGELFF.

The chain is built from TRBV11-1 and TRBJ2-4; D unresolved. Trimming removed 1 base at V and 5 bases at J, with 3 bases between. This CDR3 has 12 amino acids. Germline V CDR1 and CDR2: SGHAT, FQDESV (reference sequence). The chain's CDR3 is CASSLEENIQYF. CDR3 in DNA: TGTGCCAGCAGCTTAGAAGAAAACATTCAGTACTTC. The full variable domain, in which reference TRBV11-1 and TRBJ2-4 provide the parts outside the CDR3, is EAEVAQSPRYKITEKSQAVAFWCDPISGHATLYWYRQILGQGPELLVQFQDESVVDDSQLPKDRFSAERLKGVDSTLKIQPAELGDSAMYLCASSLEENIQYFGAGTRLSVL.

The J gene is TRBJ2-7, the V gene TRBV2, with D possibly matching TRBD2 (7 bases). The V gene lost 6 bases and the J gene lost 4 bases, with 22 bases spanning the gap. Germline loops: CDR1 SNHLY, CDR2 FYNNEI. The CDR3 sequence is 16 residues long. This chain's CDR3 is CASSRLPGEGGYEQYF. In DNA, the CDR3 is TGTGCCAGCAGCCGACTTCCAGGGGAGGGGGGGTACGAGCAGTACTTC. The entire variable domain, with the rest obtained from reference TRBV2 and TRBJ2-7, is as follows: EPEVTQTPSHQVTQMGQEVILRCVPISNHLYFYWYRQILGQKVEFLVSFYNNEISEKSEIFDDQFSVERPDGSNFTLKIRSTKLEDSAMYFCASSRLPGEGGYEQYFGPGTRLTVT.

The chain has TRBV7-2 and TRBJ2-6; D remains unclear. Per the germline V gene, CDR1 is SGHTA and CDR2 is FQGNSA. The ends were cut back, 1 base at V and 4 bases at J, with 2 bases in the middle. CDR3 size: 13 residues. The CDR3 bases are TGTGCCAGCAGCTTAGACGGGGCCAACGTCCTGACTTTC. This translates into CASSLDGANVLTF.

The rearrangement joins TRBV6-2 or TRBV6-3 to TRBJ1-1, with D possibly matching TRBD1 (5 bases). Germline V gene data show CDR1 as MNHEY and CDR2 as SVGEGT. This CDR3 contains 14 residues. Trimming removed 2 bases at V and 5 bases at J, with 12 bases between. CDR3 region: CASSYPGSTTEAFF. The CDR3 coding sequence is TGTGCCAGCAGTTACCCAGGGTCGACGACTGAAGCTTTCTTT.

The rearrangement links TRBV10-3 to TRBJ2-3, with TRBD2 identical over 9 bases. CDR3 length equals 14 residues. Unmatched junction bases numbered 3, after V lost 4 bases and J lost 4 bases. Germline V lookup: CDR1 ENHRY, CDR2 SYGVKD. In nucleotides, the CDR3 is TGTGCCATCAGTGGTAGCGGGGGCGCAGATACGCAGTATTTT. This sequence encodes CAISGSGGADTQYF.

This chain joins TRBV6-2 or TRBV6-3 and TRBJ1-5; no clear D gene. Trimming took off 6 bases at V and 6 bases at J, with 12 bases between the two ends. Germline V gene lookup returns CDR1 MNHEY and CDR2 SVGEGT. This CDR3 has 13 amino acids. The CDR3 nucleotides read TGTGCCAGCAGCCTCCTCGTCGGTCAGCCCCAGCATTTT. This gives the protein CASSLLVGQPQHF.

This chain connects TRBV11-2 to TRBJ1-5; possibly TRBD1 for D (6 bases). This CDR3 region has 14 residues. Germline lookup yields CDR1 SGHAT and CDR2 FQNNGV. Trimming pared 5 bases from V and 3 bases from J, leaving 11 bases between. CDR3 nucleotides: TGTGCCAGCAGCCCCGGGGACATCAATCAGCCCCAGCATTTT. This gives the protein CASSPGDINQPQHF.

The sample holds one count of this clone. The chain joins TRBV12-3 or TRBV12-4 to TRBJ2-3; D is unclear. The CDR3 extends over 13 amino acids. Trimming shortened V by 1 base and J by 4 bases, and 6 bases separated the two germline ends. The CDR3 is CASSLVTPDTQYF. The CDR3 DNA is TGTGCCAGCAGTTTAGTAACCCCAGATACGCAGTATTTT.

The count of this clone is one. The CDR3, as DNA: TGTGCCAGCAGCCCCTTCCCCCTAGCGGGGTACCAAGAGACCCAGTACTTC. Translated, it gives CASSPFPLAGYQETQYF. The chain couples TRBV11-2 to TRBJ2-5; 9 nucleotides line up with TRBD2. The CDR3 runs 17 residues. The V gene end was trimmed by 5 bases and the J gene end by 0 bases; junction bases not matched to a gene: 10. Germline V lookup: CDR1 SGHAT, CDR2 FQNNGV. Drawing the rest from reference TRBV11-2 and TRBJ2-5, the complete variable domain is EAGVAQSPRYKIIEKRQSVAFWCNPISGHATLYWYQQILGQGPKLLIQFQNNGVVDDSQLPKDRFSAERLKGVDSTLKIQPAKLEDSAVYLCASSPFPLAGYQETQYFGPGTRLLVL.

V is TRBV7-2 and J is TRBJ2-6; a possible D gene is TRBD2 (7 bases). V was trimmed by 7 bases and J by 0 bases, leaving 19 bases between them. Germline V gives CDR1 SGHTA, CDR2 FQGNSA. This CDR3 has 18 amino acids. The CDR3 DNA sequence: TGTGCCAGCACCCTTAGGGGGGGGGCTCCCTCTGGGGCCAACGTCCTGACTTTC. It is translated as CASTLRGGAPSGANVLTF.

The rearrangement links TRBV7-9 to TRBJ1-3; no definite D call. CDR3 size: 15 residues. V lost 4 bases, J lost 2 bases, and 12 bases lay in between. Germline CDR1 reads SEHNR; CDR2 reads FQNEAQ (reference sequence). The CDR3 region has the DNA TGTGCCAGCAGCTACGGGCTTCAAACTGGAAACACCATATATTTT. It yields the protein CASSYGLQTGNTIYF. Based on the CDR3 plus reference TRBV7-9 and TRBJ1-3, the full variable domain is DTGVSQNPRHKITKRGQNVTFRCDPISEHNRLYWYRQTLGQGPEFLTYFQNEAQLEKSRLLSDRFSAERPKGSFSTLEIQRTEQGDSAMYLCASSYGLQTGNTIYFGEGSWLTVV.

The V and J genes are TRBV18 and TRBJ1-3; no clear D gene. Germline CDR1 reads KGHSH; CDR2 reads LQKENI. Trimming took 3 bases from V and 0 from J, leaving 6 bases between them. The CDR3 totals 14 residues. CDR3 nucleotide sequence: TGTGCCAGCTCACCCATGGACTCTGGAAACACCATATATTTT. Amino acids: CASSPMDSGNTIYF.

This clone has a single count. The gene calls are TRBV24-1 and TRBJ2-3; D is uncertain. Germline values: CDR1 KGHDR, CDR2 SFDVKD. The CDR3 spans 12 residues. V was clipped by 3 bases and J by 2 bases, with 2 bases between them. In nucleotides, the CDR3 is TGTGCCACCAGTGATATCACAGATACGCAGTATTTT. Translating gives CATSDITDTQYF.

V gene TRBV11-3 combines with J gene TRBJ2-3; 11 nucleotides match TRBD2. Germline V gene lookup returns CDR1 SGHNT and CDR2 YENEEA. The CDR3 loop spans 16 amino acids. V was pared by 5 bases and J by 4 bases, with 8 bases of the junction left unmatched. The CDR3 sequence is CASSTTSGRVSDTQYF. For the CDR3, the DNA is TGTGCCAGCAGCACTACTAGCGGGAGAGTTTCAGATACGCAGTATTTT.

The genes are TRBV28 and TRBJ2-7; D unresolved. The CDR3 is 12 amino acids. Germline assignment: CDR1 MDHEN and CDR2 SYDVKM. V lost 5 bases, J lost 3 bases, and 8 bases lay in between. CDR3 bases: TGTGCCAGCAGTCGGGTATACTACGAGCAGTACTTC. It specifies CASSRVYYEQYF.

The chain couples TRBV5-1 to TRBJ1-1; possibly TRBD1 for D (5 bases). Germline CDR1 reads SGHRS; CDR2 reads YFSETQ. V was trimmed by 5 bases and J by 4 bases, leaving 15 bases between them. CDR3 length: 14 amino acids. CDR3 coding DNA: TGCGCCAGCAGTCTCGGTGGGGCCACCACTGAAGCTTTCTTT. As protein: CASSLGGATTEAFF.

The rearrangement links TRBV2 to TRBJ1-5, with no clear D. Trimming left V 0 bases short and J 1 base short, with 4 bases between. Looked up from germline, CDR1 is SNHLY and CDR2 is FYNNEI. The CDR3 contains 14 residues. The CDR3 DNA follows: TGTGCCAGCAGTGAAGCAAGAAGCAATCAGCCCCAGCATTTT. Translation: CASSEARSNQPQHF.

V usage is TRBV5-1 and J usage is TRBJ1-1, with D perhaps matching TRBD1 (6 bases). With 6 bases removed from V and 3 bases from J, the gap between germline ends came to 12 bases. The germline V gene encodes CDR1 SGHRS and CDR2 YFSETQ. The length of the CDR3 is 13 residues. The CDR3 reads CASNVNRDTEAFF. In DNA form, the CDR3 reads TGCGCCAGCAACGTAAACAGGGACACTGAAGCTTTCTTT.

The V gene is TRBV27, the J gene TRBJ2-1, with D maybe TRBD1 (5 bases). The germline CDR1 and CDR2 sequences are MNHEY and SMNVEV (reference sequence). The CDR3 is 14 amino acids. Trimming took 8 bases from V and 4 from J, leaving 15 bases between them. The DNA of the CDR3 is TGTGCCAGCGCTCCCCAGGGAAGATACAATGAGCAGTTCTTC. Translated: CASAPQGRYNEQFF.

The rearrangement links TRBV19 to TRBJ1-1, with D possibly being TRBD1 (6 bases). V lost 4 bases to trimming and J lost 3 bases, with 9 bases between them. The CDR3 sequence is 13 residues long. The germline V gene encodes CDR1 LNHDA and CDR2 SQIVND (reference sequence). The CDR3 is CASSNREDTEAFF. The CDR3 DNA reads as TGTGCCAGTAGTAACAGGGAGGACACTGAAGCTTTCTTT.

This clone occurred once. The gene calls are TRBV9 and TRBJ2-1, with a tentative D call TRBD2 (5 bases). This CDR3 is built from 14 residues. Trimming left V 2 bases short and J 4 bases short, with 10 bases between. Germline-derived CDR1 and CDR2 are SGDLS and YYNGEE. The CDR3 loop reads CASSVGGRYNEQFF. The CDR3 region has the DNA TGTGCCAGCAGCGTTGGCGGGCGTTACAATGAGCAGTTCTTC.

There are a few counts of this clone. V and J are TRBV14 and TRBJ1-1; possible D gene TRBD1, 6 bases. V lost 4 bases and J 5 bases, leaving 20 bases between the germline ends. The CDR3 spans 16 residues. The germline gives CDR1 SGHDN, CDR2 FVKESK. The CDR3 reads CASSRRGDRRNTEAFF. CDR3 DNA: TGTGCCAGCAGCCGCAGGGGAGACAGGAGGAATACTGAAGCTTTCTTT.

The chain has TRBV7-9 and TRBJ1-2; D is possibly TRBD1 (6 bases). Germline loops: CDR1 SEHNR, CDR2 FQNEAQ (reference sequence). The CDR3 has 13 residues. The ends were cut back, 6 bases at V and 6 bases at J, with 14 bases in the middle. CDR3 coding DNA: TGTGCCAGCAGTTCAACAGGGCCGGATGGCTACACCTTC. Protein: CASSSTGPDGYTF.

The rearrangement links TRBV21-1 to TRBJ2-1; the DNA was not compared with TRBD2, the D call given in the table. TRBV21-1 is a pseudogene locus. This CDR3 has 18 amino acids. DNA of the CDR3: TGTGCCAGCCCAAAACGACTAGCGGGAGGAGACACCTACAATGAGCAGTTCTTC. As protein: CASPKRLAGGDTYNEQFF.

CDR3 DNA sequence: TGTGCCTGGAGGGAAGGTGGAAACACCATATATTTT. This gives the protein CAWREGGNTIYF. The chain couples TRBV30 to TRBJ1-3; D is uncertain. Looked up from germline, CDR1 is GTSNPN and CDR2 is SVGIG (reference sequence). Trimming pared 3 bases from V and 3 bases from J, leaving 6 bases between. The CDR3 consists of 12 residues. The entire variable domain, with the rest obtained from reference TRBV30 and TRBJ1-3, is as follows: SQTIHQWPATLVQPVGSPLSLECTVEGTSNPNLYWYRQAAGRGLQLLFYSVGIGQISSEVPQNLSASRPQDRQFILSSKKLLLSDSGFYLCAWREGGNTIYFGEGSWLTVV.

This clone came up once. This chain uses TRBV5-1 with TRBJ1-1, with D possibly TRBD1 on 5 matching bases. Trimming cost V 4 bases and J 6 bases, with 19 bases left between them. The CDR3 has 15 amino acids. CDR1 and CDR2 (germline): SGHRS, YFSETQ. The CDR3 spells CASSTRTEGIAEAFF. Here the CDR3 DNA reads TGCGCCAGCAGCACCCGGACCGAGGGGATCGCTGAAGCTTTCTTT.